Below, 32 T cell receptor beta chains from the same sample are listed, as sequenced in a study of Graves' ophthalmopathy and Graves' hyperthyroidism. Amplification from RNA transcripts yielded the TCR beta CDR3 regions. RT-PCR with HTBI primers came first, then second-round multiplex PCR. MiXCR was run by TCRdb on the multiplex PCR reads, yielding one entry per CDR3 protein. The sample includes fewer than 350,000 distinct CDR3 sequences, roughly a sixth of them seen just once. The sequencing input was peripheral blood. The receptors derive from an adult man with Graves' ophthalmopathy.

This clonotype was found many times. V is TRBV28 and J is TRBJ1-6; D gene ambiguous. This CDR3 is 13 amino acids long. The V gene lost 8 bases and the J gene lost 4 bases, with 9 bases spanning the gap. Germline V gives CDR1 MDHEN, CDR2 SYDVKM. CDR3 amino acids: CASWASYNSPLHF. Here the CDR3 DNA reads TGTGCCAGCTGGGCATCTTATAATTCACCCCTCCACTTT.

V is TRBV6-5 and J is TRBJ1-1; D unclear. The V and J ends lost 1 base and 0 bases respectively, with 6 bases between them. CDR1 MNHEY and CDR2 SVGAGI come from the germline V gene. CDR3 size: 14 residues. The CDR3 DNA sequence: TGTGCCAGCAGTTACTTGGATTTGAACACTGAAGCTTTCTTT. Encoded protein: CASSYLDLNTEAFF.

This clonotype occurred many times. The CDR3 is CASGQGAREQYF. The CDR3 nucleotides read TGTGCCAGCGGACAGGGGGCGAGAGAGCAGTACTTC. This rearrangement joins TRBV2 to TRBJ2-7, with TRBD1 matching 11 bases. The germline CDR1 and CDR2 sequences are SNHLY and FYNNEI. The CDR3 totals 12 residues. The V segment lost 8 bases and the J segment 7 bases; nucleotides outside the gene matches: 4. The full variable domain, in which reference TRBV2 and TRBJ2-7 provide the parts outside the CDR3, is EPEVTQTPSHQVTQMGQEVILRCVPISNHLYFYWYRQILGQKVEFLVSFYNNEISEKSEIFDDQFSVERPDGSNFTLKIRSTKLEDSAMYFCASGQGAREQYFGPGTRLTVT.

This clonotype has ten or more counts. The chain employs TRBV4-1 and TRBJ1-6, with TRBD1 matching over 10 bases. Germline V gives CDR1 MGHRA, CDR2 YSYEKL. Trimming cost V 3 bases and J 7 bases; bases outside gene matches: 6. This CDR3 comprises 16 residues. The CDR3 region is CASSHLGTGANSPLHF. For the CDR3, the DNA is TGCGCCAGCAGCCATCTGGGGACAGGGGCCAATTCACCCCTCCACTTT.

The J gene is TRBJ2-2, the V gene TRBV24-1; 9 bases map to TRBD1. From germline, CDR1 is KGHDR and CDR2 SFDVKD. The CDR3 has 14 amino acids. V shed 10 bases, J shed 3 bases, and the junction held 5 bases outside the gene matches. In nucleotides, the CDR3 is TGTGCCACTCGACAGGGGGGCGACACCGGGGAGCTGTTTTTT. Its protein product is CATRQGGDTGELFF.

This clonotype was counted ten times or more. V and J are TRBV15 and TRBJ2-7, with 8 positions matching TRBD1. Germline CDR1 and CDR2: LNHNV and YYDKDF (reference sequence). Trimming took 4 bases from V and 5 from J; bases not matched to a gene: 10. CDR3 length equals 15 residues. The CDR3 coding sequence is TGTGCCACCAGCAAAGGGACAGGAGTTGGGGACGAGCAGTACTTC. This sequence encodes CATSKGTGVGDEQYF.

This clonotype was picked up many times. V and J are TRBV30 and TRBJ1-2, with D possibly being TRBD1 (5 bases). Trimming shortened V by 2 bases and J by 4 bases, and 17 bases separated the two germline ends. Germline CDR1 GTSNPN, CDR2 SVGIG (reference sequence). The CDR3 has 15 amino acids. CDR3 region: CAWSSTGPRVYGYTF. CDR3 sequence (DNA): TGTGCCTGGAGTAGCACAGGTCCCCGAGTCTATGGCTACACCTTC.

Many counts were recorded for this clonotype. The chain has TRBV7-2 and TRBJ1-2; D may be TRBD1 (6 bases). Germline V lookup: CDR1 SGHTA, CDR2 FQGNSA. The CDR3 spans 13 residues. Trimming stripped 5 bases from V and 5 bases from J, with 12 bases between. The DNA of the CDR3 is TGTGCCAGCAGCCAGGACAGAGGATATGGCTACACCTTC. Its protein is CASSQDRGYGYTF.

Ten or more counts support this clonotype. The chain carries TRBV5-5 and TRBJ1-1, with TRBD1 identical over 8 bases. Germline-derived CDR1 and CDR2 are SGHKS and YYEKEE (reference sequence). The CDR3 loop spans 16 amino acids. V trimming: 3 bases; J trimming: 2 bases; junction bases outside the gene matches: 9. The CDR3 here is CASSSYSGQVNTEAFF. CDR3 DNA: TGTGCCAGCAGCTCTTACTCGGGACAGGTAAACACTGAAGCTTTCTTT.

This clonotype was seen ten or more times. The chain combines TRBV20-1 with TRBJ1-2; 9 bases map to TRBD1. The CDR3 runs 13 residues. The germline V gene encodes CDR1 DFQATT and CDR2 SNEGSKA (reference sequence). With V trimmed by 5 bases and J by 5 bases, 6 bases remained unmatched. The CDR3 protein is CSAGSTGGYGYTF. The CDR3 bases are TGCAGTGCTGGCTCGACAGGGGGTTATGGCTACACCTTC.

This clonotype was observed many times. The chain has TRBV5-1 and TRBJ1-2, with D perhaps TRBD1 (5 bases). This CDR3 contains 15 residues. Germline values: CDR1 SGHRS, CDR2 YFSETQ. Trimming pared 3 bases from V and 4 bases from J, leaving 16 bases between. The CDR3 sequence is CASSSAAGGSYGYTF. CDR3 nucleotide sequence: TGCGCCAGCAGCTCGGCCGCGGGGGGAAGCTATGGCTACACCTTC.

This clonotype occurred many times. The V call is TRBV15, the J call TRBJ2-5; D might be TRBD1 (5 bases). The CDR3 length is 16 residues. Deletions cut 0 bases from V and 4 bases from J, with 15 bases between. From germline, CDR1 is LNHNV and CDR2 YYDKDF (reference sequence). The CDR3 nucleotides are TGTGCCACCAGCAGAGATAGGCAGGGCGTATCAGAGACCCAGTACTTC. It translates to CATSRDRQGVSETQYF.

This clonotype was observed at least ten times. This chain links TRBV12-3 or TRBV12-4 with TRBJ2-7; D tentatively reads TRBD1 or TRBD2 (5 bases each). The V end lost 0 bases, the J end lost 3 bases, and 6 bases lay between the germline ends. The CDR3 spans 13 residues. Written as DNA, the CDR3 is TGTGCCAGCAGTTTAGCGGGGGTCTACGAGCAGTACTTC. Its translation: CASSLAGVYEQYF.

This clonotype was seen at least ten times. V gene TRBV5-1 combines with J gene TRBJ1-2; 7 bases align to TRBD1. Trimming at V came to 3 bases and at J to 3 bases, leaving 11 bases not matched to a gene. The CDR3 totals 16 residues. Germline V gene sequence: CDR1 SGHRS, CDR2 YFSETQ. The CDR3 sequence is CASSSGQAGAYYGYTF. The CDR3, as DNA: TGCGCCAGCAGCTCCGGACAGGCTGGGGCTTACTATGGCTACACCTTC. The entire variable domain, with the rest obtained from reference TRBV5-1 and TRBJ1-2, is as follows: KAGVTQTPRYLIKTRGQQVTLSCSPISGHRSVSWYQQTPGQGLQFLFEYFSETQRNKGNFPGRFSGRQFSNSRSEMNVSTLELGDSALYLCASSSGQAGAYYGYTFGSGTRLTVV.

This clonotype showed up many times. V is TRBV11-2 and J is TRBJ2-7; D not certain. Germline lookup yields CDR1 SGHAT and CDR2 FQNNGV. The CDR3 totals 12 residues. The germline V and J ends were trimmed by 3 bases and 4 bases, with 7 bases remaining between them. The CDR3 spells CASSFQPYEQYF. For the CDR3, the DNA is TGTGCCAGCAGCTTTCAACCTTACGAGCAGTACTTC.

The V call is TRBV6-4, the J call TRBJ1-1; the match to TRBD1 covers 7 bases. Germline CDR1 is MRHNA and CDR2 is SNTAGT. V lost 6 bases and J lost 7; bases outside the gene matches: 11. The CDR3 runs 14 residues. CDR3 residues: CASRRQGGSGEAFF. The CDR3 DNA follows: TGTGCCAGCAGAAGACAGGGAGGGTCGGGTGAAGCTTTCTTT.

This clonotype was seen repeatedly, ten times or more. The CDR3 region is CASSLMLTTYEQYF. CDR3 sequence (DNA): TGTGCCAGCAGCTTAATGCTAACTACCTACGAGCAGTACTTC. The gene calls are TRBV11-2 and TRBJ2-7; the D is unclear. This CDR3 has 14 residues. From germline, CDR1 is SGHAT and CDR2 FQNNGV. V was pared by 2 bases and J by 2 bases, with 10 bases between.

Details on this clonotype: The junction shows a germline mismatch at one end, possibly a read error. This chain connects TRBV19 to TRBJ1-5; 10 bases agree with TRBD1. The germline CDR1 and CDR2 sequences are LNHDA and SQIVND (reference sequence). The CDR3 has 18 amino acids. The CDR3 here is CASSPTGTGDLLVQPQLF. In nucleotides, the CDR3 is TGTGCCAGTAGTCCCACCGGGACAGGGGATCTTTTGGTTCAGCCCCAGCTTTTT.

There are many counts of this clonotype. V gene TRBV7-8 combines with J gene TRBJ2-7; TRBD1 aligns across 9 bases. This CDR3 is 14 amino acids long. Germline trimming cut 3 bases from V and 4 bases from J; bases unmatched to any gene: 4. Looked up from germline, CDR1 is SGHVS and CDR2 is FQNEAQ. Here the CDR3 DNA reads TGTGCCAGCAGCTTCACAGGGGGCAGTTACGAGCAGTACTTC. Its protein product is CASSFTGGSYEQYF.

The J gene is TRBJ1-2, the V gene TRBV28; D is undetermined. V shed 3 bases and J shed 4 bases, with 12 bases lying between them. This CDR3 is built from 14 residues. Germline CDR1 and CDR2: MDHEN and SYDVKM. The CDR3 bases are TGTGCCAGCAGTTTCGCAGGAAATGCCTATGGCTACACCTTC. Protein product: CASSFAGNAYGYTF.

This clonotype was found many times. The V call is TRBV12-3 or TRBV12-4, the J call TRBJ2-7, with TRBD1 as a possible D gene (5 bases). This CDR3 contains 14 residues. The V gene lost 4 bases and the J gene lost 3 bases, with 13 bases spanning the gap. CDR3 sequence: CASSSLGQGYEQYF. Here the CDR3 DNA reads TGTGCCAGCAGTTCCCTCGGACAAGGCTACGAGCAGTACTTC.

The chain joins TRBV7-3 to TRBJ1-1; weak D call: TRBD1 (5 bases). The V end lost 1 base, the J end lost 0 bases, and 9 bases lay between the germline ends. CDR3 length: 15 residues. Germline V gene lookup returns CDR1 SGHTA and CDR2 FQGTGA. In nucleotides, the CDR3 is TGTGCCAGCAGCTTAAGGGGGGGTCTGAACACTGAAGCTTTCTTT. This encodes CASSLRGGLNTEAFF.

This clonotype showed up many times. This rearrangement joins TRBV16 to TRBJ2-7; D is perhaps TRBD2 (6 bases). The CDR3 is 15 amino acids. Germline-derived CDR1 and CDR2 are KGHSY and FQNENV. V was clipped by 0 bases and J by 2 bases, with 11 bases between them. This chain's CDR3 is CASSQSGRGTYEQYF. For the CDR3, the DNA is TGTGCCAGCAGCCAATCGGGTCGGGGGACCTACGAGCAGTACTTC.

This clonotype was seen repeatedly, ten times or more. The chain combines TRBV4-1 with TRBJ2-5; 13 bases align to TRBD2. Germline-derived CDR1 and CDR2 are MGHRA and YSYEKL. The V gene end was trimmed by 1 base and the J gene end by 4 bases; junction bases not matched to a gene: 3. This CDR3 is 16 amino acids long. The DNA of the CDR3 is TGCGCCAGCAGCCAAGGGACTAGCGGGGGCGGAGAGACCCAGTACTTC. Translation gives CASSQGTSGGGETQYF.

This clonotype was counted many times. The CDR3 here is CAWSTDRGGSHEQYF. The CDR3 nucleotides read TGTGCCTGGAGTACCGACAGGGGGGGTTCTCACGAGCAGTACTTC. V and J are TRBV30 and TRBJ2-7, with 9 bases matching TRBD1. This CDR3 comprises 15 residues. Germline values: CDR1 GTSNPN, CDR2 SVGIG (reference sequence). Germline trimming cut 2 bases from V and 5 bases from J; bases unmatched to any gene: 10.

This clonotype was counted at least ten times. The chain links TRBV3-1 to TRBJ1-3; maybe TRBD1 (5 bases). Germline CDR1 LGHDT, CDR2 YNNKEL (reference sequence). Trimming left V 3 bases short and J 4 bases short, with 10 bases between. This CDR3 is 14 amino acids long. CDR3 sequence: CASSHWGNGNTIYF. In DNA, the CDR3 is TGTGCCAGCAGCCATTGGGGGAACGGAAACACCATATATTTT.

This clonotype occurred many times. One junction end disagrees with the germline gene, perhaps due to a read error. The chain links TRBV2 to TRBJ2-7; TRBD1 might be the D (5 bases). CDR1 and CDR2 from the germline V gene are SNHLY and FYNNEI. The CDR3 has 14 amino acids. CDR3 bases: TGTGCCAGCAGTTCCAGACAGTTCGCCTACGGGCAGTACTTC. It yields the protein CASSSRQFAYGQYF.

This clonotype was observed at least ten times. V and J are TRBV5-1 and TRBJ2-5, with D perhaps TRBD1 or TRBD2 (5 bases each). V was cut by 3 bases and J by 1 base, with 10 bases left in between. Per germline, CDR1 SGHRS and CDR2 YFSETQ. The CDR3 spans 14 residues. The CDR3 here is CASSSGPIQETQYF. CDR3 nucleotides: TGCGCCAGCAGCTCGGGACCAATCCAAGAGACCCAGTACTTC. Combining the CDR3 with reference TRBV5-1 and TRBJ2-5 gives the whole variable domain KAGVTQTPRYLIKTRGQQVTLSCSPISGHRSVSWYQQTPGQGLQFLFEYFSETQRNKGNFPGRFSGRQFSNSRSEMNVSTLELGDSALYLCASSSGPIQETQYFGPGTRLLVL.

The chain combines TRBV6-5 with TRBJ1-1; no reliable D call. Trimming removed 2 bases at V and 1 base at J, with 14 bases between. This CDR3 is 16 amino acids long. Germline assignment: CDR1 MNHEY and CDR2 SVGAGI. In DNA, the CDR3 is TGTGCCAGCAGTTACCTCGTCGTGGAGGGGAACACTGAAGCTTTCTTT. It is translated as CASSYLVVEGNTEAFF.

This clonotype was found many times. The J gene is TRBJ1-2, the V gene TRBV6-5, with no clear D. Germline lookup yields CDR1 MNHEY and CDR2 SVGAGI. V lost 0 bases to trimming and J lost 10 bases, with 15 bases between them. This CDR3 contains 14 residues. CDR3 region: CASSYSGRGMPYTF. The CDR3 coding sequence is TGTGCCAGCAGTTACTCCGGGAGAGGGATGCCCTACACCTTC.

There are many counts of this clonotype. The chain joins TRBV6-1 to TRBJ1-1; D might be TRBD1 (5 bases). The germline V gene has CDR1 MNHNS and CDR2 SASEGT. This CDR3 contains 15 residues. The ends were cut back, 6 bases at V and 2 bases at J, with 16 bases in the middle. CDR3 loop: CASRRDYETNTEAFF. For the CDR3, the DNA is TGTGCCAGCAGACGGGACTACGAGACCAACACTGAAGCTTTCTTT.

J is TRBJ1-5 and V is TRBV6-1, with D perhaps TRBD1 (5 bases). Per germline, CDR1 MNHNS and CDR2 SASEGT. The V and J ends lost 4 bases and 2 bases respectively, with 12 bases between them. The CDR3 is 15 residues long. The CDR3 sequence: CASSVRQLRNQPQHF. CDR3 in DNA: TGTGCCAGCAGTGTCCGACAGTTACGCAATCAGCCCCAGCATTTT.